These T cell receptor beta chains were read from a single sample in a study of OX40 agonist ivuxolimab in advanced cancers. The table came from immunoSEQ multiplex PCR; TCRdb's copy has only in-frame clones and leaves some out. This sample has about 89,000 clones; around nine tenths occur once, and the top ten carry around 0.29%. The starting material was CD4+ or CD8+ T cells sorted from blood, obtained in a trial of the OX40 agonist ivuxolimab. The origin of the receptors is an adult with an advanced solid tumor such as melanoma, head and neck, liver or kidney cancer. Both conserved end residues are part of each CDR3. A D gene is named only where the DNA matches it firmly. Clone size appears in some rows only: once, few, many, or a class for an expanded clone.

>TRBJ2-1|TRBV9|once|TRBD2
TGTGCCAGCAGCGCATCTAGCGGGGGGGCTGAGCAGTTCTTC
CASSASSGGAEQFF
>TRBJ1-4|TRBV11-2|-|-
TGTGCCAGCAGCTTAGTGAGGGGAACTAATGAAAAACTGTTTTTT
CASSLVRGTNEKLFF
>TRBJ1-5|TRBV4-2|-|-
TGTGCCAGCAGCCAACGGCAGGAAAATCAGCCCCAGCATTTT
CASSQRQENQPQHF
>TRBJ2-7|TRBV30|few|-
TGTGCCTGGAGTGTCCACGGCTACGAGCAGTACTTC
CAWSVHGYEQYF
>TRBJ1-5|TRBV5-1|-|TRBD1
TGCGCCAGCAGCATAGGACAGGGAGACCAGCCCCAGCATTTT
CASSIGQGDQPQHF
>TRBJ2-3|TRBV4-1|-|-
TGCGCCAGCAGCTCACCTCGACCAGGGGATACGCAGTATTTT
CASSSPRPGDTQYF
>TRBJ1-2|TRBV5-6|once|-
TGTGCCAGCAGCCCCCCGGGGAGGGTTAACTATGGCTACACCTTC
CASSPPGRVNYGYTF
>TRBJ2-3|TRBV7-6|-|TRBD2
TGTGCCAGCAGCGAGAGGACTAGCGGGGGGGCCGGGCTGACAGATACGCAGTATTTT
CASSERTSGGAGLTDTQYF
>TRBJ2-1|TRBV5-5|-|TRBD1
TGTGCCAGCAGTCAGCTTACAAAGGGGGGACAGGGCTACAATGAGCAGTTCTTC
CASSQLTKGGQGYNEQFF
>TRBJ2-3|TRBV19|-|-
TGTGCCAGTAGTATATCAGCGGTCAGCACAGATACGCAGTATTTT
CASSISAVSTDTQYF
>TRBJ2-7|TRBV6-5|-|TRBD1
TGTGCCAGCAGCACCCTCCGGGACAGGGGGCGAGAGCAGTACTTC
CASSTLRDRGREQYF
>TRBJ2-3|TRBV18|-|-
TGTGCCAGCTCACCAATTTCAGCACTAAAGGCGGATACGCAGTATTTT
CASSPISALKADTQYF
>TRBJ1-1|TRBV5-8|-|-
TGTGCCAGCAGCTTGCTAACAGGGCGTACTGAAGCTTTCTTT
CASSLLTGRTEAFF
>TRBJ2-6|TRBV4-1|-|TRBD1
TGCGCCAGCAGCCCCCGGGACAGGCCCGTCCTGACTTTC
CASSPRDRPVLTF
>TRBJ1-2|TRBV11-2|-|-
TGTGCCAGCAGCTCATTTACGACAGGAAACTATGGCTACACCTTC
CASSSFTTGNYGYTF
>TRBJ1-1|TRBV4-2|-|-
TGTGCCAGCAGCCGGGGAGCGAACACTGAAGCTTTCTTT
CASSRGANTEAFF
>TRBJ2-7|TRBV7-9|-|-
TGTGCCAGCAGCCCTGTCATGGGGGGTCCCGTTTCATTC
CASSPVMGGPVSF
>TRBJ1-2|TRBV7-3|once|-
TGTGCCAGCAGCTTATCGCCACAGGAGAGCTATGGCTACACCTTC
CASSLSPQESYGYTF
>TRBJ2-5|TRBV11-2|once|TRBD1
TGTGCCAGCAGCCCCCTAGGGAGGACAGGGAATTTGGGGGGAGAGACCCAGTACTTC
CASSPLGRTGNLGGETQYF
>TRBJ2-7|TRBV5-1|-|-
TGCGCCAGCAGCTTGGGGGCCCAGGGAGGCGAGCAGTACTTC
CASSLGAQGGEQYF
>TRBJ2-3|TRBV7-6|-|TRBD1
TGTGCCAGCAGCAGCCGGACAGGAACTGATACGCAGTATTTT
CASSSRTGTDTQYF